Ten or more counts support the clone carrying this T cell receptor (beta chain). This sample was taken from a study of human T cells and chemical hapten exposure. Study summary: A 2 cm by 2 cm inner upper arm patch received 2% DPC for sensitization. Diphenylcyclopropenone was administered weekly to the scalp of patients throughout the approximately 24-week study. DPC at 0.01% went onto the upper back in patch tests, read at 6 days.

The CDR3 contains 12 residues. CDR1 is SQVTM, CDR2 ANQGSEA, per germline. The V and J ends lost 2 bases and 4 bases respectively, with 8 bases between them. Each CDR3 protein is one row after TCRdb ran MiXCR on the RACE reads. The table includes 84,000 or so distinct CDR3 sequences, around 7.9% detected once. Indicated time point: pre-sensitization, week 0. As to treatment: therapeutic diphenylcyclopropenone sensitization with weekly scalp DPC. Researchers extracted total RNA from unfractionated whole blood. The specimen comprised whole blood, sampled in connection with sensitization to the hapten diphenylcyclopropenone (DPC). This chain uses TRBV29-1 with TRBJ2-5; D not resolved. This sequence originates from a man aged 40-55 years with alopecia areata. Some clones in this sample may be carry-over from other donors' samples. CDR3 loop: CSVEPGAETQYF. As DNA, the CDR3 is TGCAGCGTTGAACCAGGCGCAGAGACCCAGTACTTC.